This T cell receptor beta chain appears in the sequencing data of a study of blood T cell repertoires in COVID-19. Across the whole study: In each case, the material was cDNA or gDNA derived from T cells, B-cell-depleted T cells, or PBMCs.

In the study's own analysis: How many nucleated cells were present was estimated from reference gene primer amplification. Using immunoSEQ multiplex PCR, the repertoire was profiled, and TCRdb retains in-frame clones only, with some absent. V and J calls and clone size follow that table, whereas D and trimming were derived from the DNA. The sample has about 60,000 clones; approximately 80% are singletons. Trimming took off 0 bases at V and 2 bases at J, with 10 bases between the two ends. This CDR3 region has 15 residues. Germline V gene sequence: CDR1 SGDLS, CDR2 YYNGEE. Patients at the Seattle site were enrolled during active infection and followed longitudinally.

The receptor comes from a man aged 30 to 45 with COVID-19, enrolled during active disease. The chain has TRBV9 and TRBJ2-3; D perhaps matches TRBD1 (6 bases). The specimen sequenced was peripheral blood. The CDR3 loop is CASSVVRGTTDTQYF. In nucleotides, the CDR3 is TGTGCCAGCAGCGTAGTTAGGGGGACCACAGATACGCAGTATTTT.